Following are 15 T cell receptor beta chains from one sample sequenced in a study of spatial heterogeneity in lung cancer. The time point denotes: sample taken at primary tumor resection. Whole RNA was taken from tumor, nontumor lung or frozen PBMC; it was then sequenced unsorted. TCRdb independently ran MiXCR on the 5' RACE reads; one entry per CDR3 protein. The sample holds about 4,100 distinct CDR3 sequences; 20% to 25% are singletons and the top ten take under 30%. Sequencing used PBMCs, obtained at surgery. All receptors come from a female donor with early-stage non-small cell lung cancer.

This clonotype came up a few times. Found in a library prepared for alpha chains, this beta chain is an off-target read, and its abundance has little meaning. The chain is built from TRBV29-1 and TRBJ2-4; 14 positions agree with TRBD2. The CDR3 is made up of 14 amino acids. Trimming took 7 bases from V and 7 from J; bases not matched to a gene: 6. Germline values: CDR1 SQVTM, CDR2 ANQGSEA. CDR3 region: CSAGTSGSRNIQYF. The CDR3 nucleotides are TGCAGCGCAGGGACTAGCGGGAGTAGGAACATTCAGTACTTC.

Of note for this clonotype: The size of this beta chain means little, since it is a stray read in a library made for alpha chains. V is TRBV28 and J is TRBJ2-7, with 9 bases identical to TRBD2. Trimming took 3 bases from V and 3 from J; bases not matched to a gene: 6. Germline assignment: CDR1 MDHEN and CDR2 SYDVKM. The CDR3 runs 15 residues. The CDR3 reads CASSFSGLANYEQYF. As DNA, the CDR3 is TGTGCCAGCAGTTTCTCCGGACTAGCGAACTACGAGCAGTACTTC.

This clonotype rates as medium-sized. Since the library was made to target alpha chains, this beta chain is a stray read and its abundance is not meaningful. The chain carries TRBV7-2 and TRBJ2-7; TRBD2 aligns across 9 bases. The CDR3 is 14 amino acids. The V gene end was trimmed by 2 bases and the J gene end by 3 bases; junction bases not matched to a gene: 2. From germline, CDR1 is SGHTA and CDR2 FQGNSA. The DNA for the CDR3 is TGTGCCAGCAGCTTACTAGCGGGAAACTACGAGCAGTACTTC. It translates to CASSLLAGNYEQYF.

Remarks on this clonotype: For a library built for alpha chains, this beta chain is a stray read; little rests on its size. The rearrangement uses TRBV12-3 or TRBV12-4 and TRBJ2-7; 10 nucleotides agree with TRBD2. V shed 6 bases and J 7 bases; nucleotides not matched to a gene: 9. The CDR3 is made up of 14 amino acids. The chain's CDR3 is CASRLTSGYGEQYF. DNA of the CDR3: TGTGCCAGCAGGCTGACTAGCGGGTATGGGGAGCAGTACTTC.

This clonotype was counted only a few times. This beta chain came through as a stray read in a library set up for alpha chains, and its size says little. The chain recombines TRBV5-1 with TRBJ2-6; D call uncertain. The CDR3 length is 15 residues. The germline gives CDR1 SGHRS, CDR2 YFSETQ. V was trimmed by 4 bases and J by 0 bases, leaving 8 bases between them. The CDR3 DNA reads TGCGCCAGCAGCCCGGCTGGCTCTGGGGCCAACGTCCTGACTTTC. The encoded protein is CASSPAGSGANVLTF.

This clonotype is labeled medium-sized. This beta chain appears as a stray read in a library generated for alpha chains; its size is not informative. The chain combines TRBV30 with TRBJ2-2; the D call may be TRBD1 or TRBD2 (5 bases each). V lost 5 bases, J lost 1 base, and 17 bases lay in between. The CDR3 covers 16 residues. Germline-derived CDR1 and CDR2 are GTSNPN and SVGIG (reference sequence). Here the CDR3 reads CAWGSKGRMNTGELFF. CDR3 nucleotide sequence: TGTGCCTGGGGCTCTAAGGGACGGATGAACACCGGGGAGCTGTTTTTT.

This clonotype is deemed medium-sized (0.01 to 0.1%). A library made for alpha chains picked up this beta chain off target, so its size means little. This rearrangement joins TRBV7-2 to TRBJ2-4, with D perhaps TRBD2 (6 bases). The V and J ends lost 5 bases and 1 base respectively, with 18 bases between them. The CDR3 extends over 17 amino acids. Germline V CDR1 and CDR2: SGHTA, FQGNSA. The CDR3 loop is CASSPPPGERAKNIQYF. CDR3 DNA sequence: TGTGCCAGCAGCCCCCCCCCGGGGGAGCGGGCCAAAAACATTCAGTACTTC.

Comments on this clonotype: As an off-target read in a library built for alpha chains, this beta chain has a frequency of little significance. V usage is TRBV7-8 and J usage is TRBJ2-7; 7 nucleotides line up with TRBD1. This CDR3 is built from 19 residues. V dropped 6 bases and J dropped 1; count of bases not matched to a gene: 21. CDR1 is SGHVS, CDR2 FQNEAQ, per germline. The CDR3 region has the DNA TGTGCCAGCAGTCATAACTTTGGACAGGTGAATAAGGGGTCCTACGAGCAGTACTTC. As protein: CASSHNFGQVNKGSYEQYF.

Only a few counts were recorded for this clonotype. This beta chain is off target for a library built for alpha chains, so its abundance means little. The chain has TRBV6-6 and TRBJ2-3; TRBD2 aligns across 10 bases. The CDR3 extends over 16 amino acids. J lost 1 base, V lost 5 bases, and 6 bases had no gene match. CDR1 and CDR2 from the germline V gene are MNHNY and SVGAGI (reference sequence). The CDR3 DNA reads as TGTGCCAGCAGTCGCCTAGGACTAGCGGGCACAGATACGCAGTATTTT. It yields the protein CASSRLGLAGTDTQYF.

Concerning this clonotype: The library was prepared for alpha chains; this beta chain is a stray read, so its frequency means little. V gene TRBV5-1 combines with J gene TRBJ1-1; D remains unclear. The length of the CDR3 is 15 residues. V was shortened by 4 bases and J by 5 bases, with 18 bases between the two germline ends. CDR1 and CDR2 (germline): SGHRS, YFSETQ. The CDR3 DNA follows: TGCGCCAGCAGCCTGGTGGTGGGATTCCGTACTGAAGCTTTCTTT. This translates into CASSLVVGFRTEAFF. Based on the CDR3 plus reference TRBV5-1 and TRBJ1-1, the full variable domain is KAGVTQTPRYLIKTRGQQVTLSCSPISGHRSVSWYQQTPGQGLQFLFEYFSETQRNKGNFPGRFSGRQFSNSRSEMNVSTLELGDSALYLCASSLVVGFRTEAFFGQGTRLTVV.

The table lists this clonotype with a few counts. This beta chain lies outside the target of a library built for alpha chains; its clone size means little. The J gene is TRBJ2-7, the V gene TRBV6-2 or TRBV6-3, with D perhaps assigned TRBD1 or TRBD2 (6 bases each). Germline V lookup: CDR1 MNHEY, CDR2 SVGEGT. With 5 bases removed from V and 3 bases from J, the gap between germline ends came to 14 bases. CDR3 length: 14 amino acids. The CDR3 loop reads CASSPRGGRYEQYF. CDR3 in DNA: TGTGCCAGCAGTCCACGTGGGGGGCGCTACGAGCAGTACTTC.

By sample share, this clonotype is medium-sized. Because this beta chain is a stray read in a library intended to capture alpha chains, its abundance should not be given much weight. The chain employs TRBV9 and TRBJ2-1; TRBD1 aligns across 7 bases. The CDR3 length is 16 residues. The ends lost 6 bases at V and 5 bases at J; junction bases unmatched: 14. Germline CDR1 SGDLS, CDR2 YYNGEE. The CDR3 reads CASNKDETGNHNEQFF. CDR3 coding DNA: TGTGCCAGCAACAAAGACGAGACAGGGAACCACAATGAGCAGTTCTTC.

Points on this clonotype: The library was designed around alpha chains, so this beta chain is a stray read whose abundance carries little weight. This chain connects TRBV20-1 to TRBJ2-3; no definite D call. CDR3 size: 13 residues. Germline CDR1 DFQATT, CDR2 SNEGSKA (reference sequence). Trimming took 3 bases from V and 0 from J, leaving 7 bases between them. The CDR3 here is CSARTPSTDTQYF. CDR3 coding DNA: TGCAGTGCTAGGACTCCTAGCACAGATACGCAGTATTTT.

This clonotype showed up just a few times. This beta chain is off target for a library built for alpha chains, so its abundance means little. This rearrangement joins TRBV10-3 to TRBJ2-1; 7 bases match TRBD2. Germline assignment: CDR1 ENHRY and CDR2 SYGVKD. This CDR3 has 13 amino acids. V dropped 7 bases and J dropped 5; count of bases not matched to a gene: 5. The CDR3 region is CAIMPSGDNEQFF. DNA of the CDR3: TGTGCCATCATGCCTAGCGGCGACAATGAGCAGTTCTTC.

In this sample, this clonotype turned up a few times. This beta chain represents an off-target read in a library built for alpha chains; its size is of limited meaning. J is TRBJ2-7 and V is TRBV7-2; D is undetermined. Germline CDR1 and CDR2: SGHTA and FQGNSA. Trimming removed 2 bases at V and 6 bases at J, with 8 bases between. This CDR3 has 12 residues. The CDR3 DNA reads TGTGCCAGCAGCTTAAAGGGCGGCGAGCAGTACTTC. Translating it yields CASSLKGGEQYF.